The rows below give T cell receptor beta chains drawn from one sample of a study of CD8 T cells in Susac syndrome. TCRdb reprocessed the immunoSEQ multiplex PCR reads via MiXCR and lists one record per CDR3 protein. Of 150,000 or so distinct CDR3 sequences listed, 90% to 96% are singletons. Sequenced material: CD4+ T cells from PBMCs. These receptors originate from a human donor with Susac syndrome. Each CDR3 is given with its conserved first and last residue. The order of the fields is D gene, clone size, J gene, V gene, CDR3 length, CDR3 protein, CDR3 DNA. D genes are given only for firm matches. Rows may omit the clone size; those that give it use once, few, many or a size class.

TRBD1	.	TRBJ1-2	TRBV9	15	CASTLRAGGDYGYTF	TGTGCCAGCACCCTTAGGGCAGGGGGCGACTATGGCTACACCTTC
TRBD2	.	TRBJ2-3	TRBV10-3	15	CAIGVSGGYTDTQYF	TGTGCCATCGGCGTGAGCGGGGGGTACACAGATACGCAGTATTTT
.	.	TRBJ2-5	TRBV6-2/TRBV6-3	13	CASSYSPEETQYF	TGTGCCAGCAGTTACTCGCCGGAAGAGACCCAGTACTTC
.	.	TRBJ1-1	TRBV29-1	13	CSVGSGHNTEAFF	TGCAGCGTAGGGTCGGGGCACAACACTGAAGCTTTCTTT
.	.	TRBJ2-7	TRBV28	12	CASRRGSYEQYF	TGTGCCAGCAGGCGGGGCTCCTACGAGCAGTACTTC
.	.	TRBJ2-7	TRBV27	13	CASSNAPIYEQYF	TGTGCCAGCAGCAATGCGCCAATCTACGAGCAGTACTTC
TRBD2	.	TRBJ2-1	TRBV12-3/TRBV12-4	16	CASSPLGSGSMGEQFF	TGTGCCAGCAGTCCCCTGGGGAGCGGGAGCATGGGTGAGCAGTTCTTC
.	.	TRBJ2-1	TRBV15	12	CATSSWETEQFF	TGTGCCACCAGCAGCTGGGAGACTGAGCAGTTCTTC
TRBD1	.	TRBJ1-2	TRBV5-6	15	CASSSYRGRGYGYTF	TGTGCCAGCAGCTCCTACAGGGGGCGCGGCTATGGCTACACCTTC
.	.	TRBJ1-6	TRBV28	11	CASSSGSPLHF	TGTGCCAGCAGTTCCGGATCACCCCTCCACTTT
.	once	TRBJ2-7	TRBV5-1	16	CASSLNGDMGSYEQYF	TGCGCCAGCAGCTTGAACGGGGACATGGGATCCTACGAGCAGTACTTC
.	.	TRBJ2-4	TRBV7-9	13	CASSPVRTDIQYF	TGTGCCAGCAGCCCCGTTAGGACGGACATTCAGTACTTC
.	few	TRBJ2-3	TRBV7-3	13	CASSIRAADTQYF	TGTGCCAGCAGTATTCGGGCTGCAGATACGCAGTATTTT
.	.	TRBJ2-2	TRBV6-2/TRBV6-3	13	CASRAWVTGELFF	TGTGCCAGCAGGGCTTGGGTCACCGGGGAGCTGTTTTTT
TRBD1	.	TRBJ2-3	TRBV5-4	17	CASSLDRRGQGTDTQYF	TGTGCCAGCAGCTTGGATCGTCGGGGACAGGGCACAGATACGCAGTATTTT
TRBD1	.	TRBJ2-5	TRBV12-5	15	CASGLGQGAAETQYF	TGTGCTAGTGGTTTGGGACAGGGGGCGGCGGAGACCCAGTACTTC
.	once	TRBJ2-4	TRBV12-3/TRBV12-4	14	CASTLWGVVNIQYF	TGTGCCAGCACCCTTTGGGGGGTGGTGAACATTCAGTACTTC
.	.	TRBJ2-5	TRBV29-1	11	CSVRNQETQYF	TGCAGCGTTCGGAATCAAGAGACCCAGTACTTC
.	.	TRBJ1-4	TRBV30	14	CAWSPPGADEKLFF	TGTGCCTGGAGCCCCCCAGGGGCTGATGAAAAACTGTTTTTT
TRBD1	.	TRBJ2-5	TRBV20-1	15	CSARGHYRGRETQYF	TGCAGTGCTAGAGGCCACTACAGGGGCCGAGAGACCCAGTACTTC
.	.	TRBJ2-7	TRBV7-2	13	CASRPGGVNEQYF	TGTGCCAGCAGGCCCGGGGGAGTAAACGAGCAGTACTTC
TRBD1	.	TRBJ1-6	TRBV15	15	CATSRVDRFNSPLHF	TGTGCCACCAGCAGAGTGGACAGGTTTAATTCACCCCTCCACTTT
TRBD2	.	TRBJ2-5	TRBV24-1	15	CATSDPGLGGETQYF	TGTGCCACCAGTGACCCGGGACTAGGTGGTGAGACCCAGTACTTC
.	.	TRBJ1-1	TRBV30	14	CAWSVQLGGTEAFF	TGTGCCTGGAGTGTACAACTGGGGGGGACTGAAGCTTTCTTT
TRBD2	.	TRBJ2-5	TRBV6-1	18	CAISPLAGGRVSGETQYF	TGTGCCATCTCTCCCCTAGCGGGGGGGCGGGTTAGTGGGGAGACCCAGTACTTC
.	.	TRBJ1-1	TRBV29-1	14	CSVEVGVGGTEAFF	TGCAGCGTTGAAGTGGGGGTGGGGGGCACTGAAGCTTTCTTT
TRBD2	.	TRBJ2-5	TRBV5-1	13	CASSGEGIETQYF	TGCGCCAGCAGCGGGGAGGGTATAGAGACCCAGTACTTC
.	.	TRBJ1-6	TRBV29-1	13	CSARLGGDSPLHF	TGCAGCGCCCGCCTTGGGGGGGATTCACCCCTCCACTTT
.	.	TRBJ2-1	TRBV7-9	13	CASRSYRVHEQFF	TGTGCCAGCAGATCATACAGGGTACATGAGCAGTTCTTC
TRBD1	.	TRBJ2-3	TRBV29-1	13	CSAGQVFTDTQYF	TGCAGCGCTGGACAGGTTTTCACAGATACGCAGTATTTT
TRBD2	.	TRBJ2-7	TRBV7-2	15	CASSPGLAGTYEQYF	TGTGCCAGCAGCCCCGGACTAGCGGGGACCTACGAGCAGTACTTC
.	.	TRBJ2-3	TRBV11-2	15	CASSLKAGATDTQYF	TGTGCCAGCAGCTTAAAGGCAGGGGCCACAGATACGCAGTATTTT
.	.	TRBJ2-5	TRBV15	13	CATSRDRPETQYF	TGTGCCACCAGCAGAGATCGCCCGGAGACCCAGTACTTC
.	.	TRBJ2-5	TRBV5-4	13	CASSLKGVGTQYF	TGTGCCAGCAGCTTGAAGGGGGTGGGGACCCAGTACTTC
.	.	TRBJ2-1	TRBV5-1	12	CASSRTYNEQFF	TGCGCCAGCAGCAGGACTTACAATGAGCAGTTCTTC
.	.	TRBJ2-1	TRBV5-8	13	CASSQAGNNEQFF	TGTGCCAGCAGCCAGGCAGGAAACAATGAGCAGTTCTTC
.	.	TRBJ1-1	TRBV5-4	14	CASSLEVMNTEAFF	TGTGCCAGCAGCTTGGAAGTCATGAACACTGAAGCTTTCTTT